Sequencing of this T cell receptor beta chain was carried out in a study of T cell responses to AZD1222 COVID-19 vaccine (TCRdb year 2021). Study-wide context: AZD1222 recipients whose second dose came at about 4 weeks and those whose second dose came at about 12 weeks were combined into one group, since spike-specific TCR depth and breadth did not differ between the two schedules. TCR sequencing covered 230 or so trial participants: around 210 given two doses of AZD1222 and 26 given two doses of MenACWY control vaccine. Enrollment into the trials was organized by age into subgroups of 18-55, 56-69 and 70-plus years, and those subgroups contained approximately 160, 26 and 62 TCR-sequenced participants, respectively. What the study reported, not specific to this receptor: Reportedly, almost half of the unique spike-specific TCRs recognized epitopes lying outside the regions that are mutated in the B.1.351 and B.1.1.7 variants. Conclusions about previously exposed vaccinees were limited because only a handful of AZD1222 recipients were SARS-CoV-2 seropositive at baseline. Participants were mostly white British, with more females than males. The authors suggested clonal diversity may have been underestimated. Because no day 14 peak-response samples were available, the repertoires could be characterized only after the peak T cell response. Vaccine-associated CD4 TCRs spanned the whole spike protein, with dominant responses in regions 160-218 and 743-854. After two AZD1222 doses, both the breadth and the depth of spike-specific TCRs were significantly higher than at day 0 and than in MenACWY recipients. In the small 56-69-year group, the increase in depth fell short of significance, most likely because of low power.

Of note for this clone: Its antigen is not yet known. The record has no base qualities; no much larger clone is one base away.

The CDR3 regions of human TCRbeta chains were analyzed by immunosequencing. Per the authors' processing: TCRs in the repertoires were compared against a reference library of SARS-CoV-2-specific TCRs that had been generated with the MIRA antigen-specificity platform. Breadth was defined as the fraction of unique TCRs that were SARS-CoV-2-associated, and depth was defined as the fraction of total T cells that were SARS-CoV-2-associated. Each spike-specific TCR was assigned to its reactive spike region and to a CD4 or CD8 class using the MIRA data. Log10-transformed breadth and depth values were compared by one-way ANOVA with Sidak's multiple comparisons tests. Sourced from immuneACCESS, this table was stored by TCRdb with only in-frame sequences that have V and J called. A share of the clones is absent; for the studies checked, an unresolved V gene accounts for under half, and the remainder has no known explanation. The D gene and trimming were derived from the DNA, and the V and J assignments and clone size from that table. The sample profile shows about 120,000 clones; roughly 90% of them were found once. The ten most abundant clones make up around 7% of the sample.

Germline trimming amounts to 3 bases on V and 2 bases on J, with 10 as the count of junction bases outside the gene matches. In the germline V gene (reference sequence), CDR1 corresponds to LNHDA and CDR2 to SQIVND. Inclusive of the bounding cysteine and phenylalanine, the CDR3 is 17 residues long. The entry retains the CDR3 DNA only, 51 bases that are in frame from base 1. This sample's time point label indicates: baseline before first vaccination. Vaccinee samples came from UK trials COV001 and COV002, including a single-blind randomized controlled phase 2/3 trial of AZD1222 (ChAdOx1 nCoV-19) in healthy adults. Trial participant PBMC samples were collected at day 0 and day 28 after the second dose for TCRbeta chain sequencing.

The receptor was isolated from an adult in good health. Sample: peripheral blood, taken on day 0 of AZD1222 vaccination. The V and J genes are TRBV19 and TRBJ2-1, with 7 middle bases fitting TRBD1. In nucleotide form, the sequence is TGTGCCAGTAGTATGAAATTGACAGGGACGGCCTACAATGAGCAGTTCTTC. It translates to CASSMKLTGTAYNEQFF. The CDR3 plus the reference TRBV19 and TRBJ2-1 genes for the other parts give the full variable domain: DGGITQSPKYLFRKEGQNVTLSCEQNLNHDAMYWYRQDPGQGLRLIYYSQIVNDFQKGDIAEGYSVSREKKESFPLTVTSAQKNPTAFYLCASSMKLTGTAYNEQFFGPGTRLTVL.